The 32 T cell receptor beta chains reported below all come from one sample, sequenced in a study of memory CD8 T cells in hepatitis C reinfection. Data came from immunoSEQ multiplex PCR; TCRdb stores just in-frame clones and leaves some out. The repertoire holds about 43,000 clones, with roughly nine tenths as singletons. Time point of the sample: late/post reinfection, 12 to 24 weeks after detection. Sorted cells were sequenced directly ex vivo without any in vitro expansion. The source material was naive CD8+ T cells sorted from blood. The receptors originated from a man aged 18 to 29 with hepatitis C virus infection.

This clone has just one count. The rearrangement uses TRBV21-1 and TRBJ2-7; the D call of TRBD2 is as the table states it, not checked on the DNA. TRBV21-1 is a pseudogene locus. The CDR3 is 16 amino acids. The CDR3 DNA follows: TGTGCCAGCAGCAATCCGGGACTGCCGCTCAAATACGAGCAGTACGTC. Its translation: CASSNPGLPLKYEQYV.

For the CDR3, the DNA is TGTGCCTGGAGTCGTTTTGACAGGGGTAGCACAGATACGCAGTATTTT. It translates to CAWSRFDRGSTDTQYF. The chain couples TRBV30 to TRBJ2-3; 8 positions match TRBD1. With 2 bases clipped from V and 0 bases from J, the junction kept 7 bases outside the gene matches. This CDR3 contains 16 residues. CDR1 and CDR2 from the germline V gene are GTSNPN and SVGIG (reference sequence). The full variable domain, rest sourced from reference TRBV30 and TRBJ2-3, is SQTIHQWPATLVQPVGSPLSLECTVEGTSNPNLYWYRQAAGRGLQLLFYSVGIGQISSEVPQNLSASRPQDRQFILSSKKLLLSDSGFYLCAWSRFDRGSTDTQYFGPGTRLTVL.

This chain connects TRBV7-9 to TRBJ1-2; 8 nucleotides line up with TRBD1. CDR1 is SEHNR and CDR2 is FQNEAQ in the germline V gene (reference sequence). The CDR3 spans 16 residues. V lost 3 bases and J lost 4; bases outside the gene matches: 10. CDR3 nucleotides: TGTGCCAGCAGCTTGGGGGAGACAGGGGACGGCTATGGCTACACCTTC. It translates to CASSLGETGDGYGYTF.

The chain couples TRBV6-5 to TRBJ1-5; perhaps TRBD1 as D (5 bases). V shed 6 bases and J shed 6 bases, with 15 bases lying between them. The germline V gene has CDR1 MNHEY and CDR2 SVGAGI. The CDR3 is 14 residues long. CDR3 amino acids: CASRESVGLQPQHF. CDR3 nucleotides: TGTGCCAGCAGGGAGTCTGTGGGGCTTCAGCCCCAGCATTTT.

The genes are TRBV29-1 and TRBJ1-2; D is uncertain. V was shortened by 4 bases and J by 2 bases, with 5 bases between the two germline ends. CDR3 length: 11 amino acids. Germline CDR1 and CDR2: SQVTM and ANQGSEA. This CDR3 reads CSVAGNYGYTF. The CDR3 nucleotides are TGCAGCGTTGCAGGAAACTATGGCTACACCTTC.

The chain links TRBV6-5 to TRBJ1-3, with a weak D call TRBD1 (6 bases). V lost 0 bases to trimming and J lost 0 bases, with 9 bases between them. The length of the CDR3 is 16 residues. Germline CDR1 is MNHEY and CDR2 is SVGAGI. CDR3 region: CASSYSTGLSGNTIYF. The DNA for the CDR3 is TGTGCCAGCAGTTACTCGACAGGCCTCTCTGGAAACACCATATATTTT.

CDR3 protein: CASSSRRAPGEQYF. As DNA, the CDR3 is TGTGCCAGCAGCTCCCGCCGAGCCCCCGGCGAGCAGTACTTC. The rearrangement uses TRBV28 and TRBJ2-7; D is unresolved. The CDR3 has 14 amino acids. CDR1 and CDR2 (germline): MDHEN, SYDVKM. The V end was cut by 6 bases, the J end by 6 bases, with 18 bases between.

The genes are TRBV11-2 and TRBJ2-7, with 10 bases that match TRBD2. CDR1 SGHAT and CDR2 FQNNGV come from the germline V gene. With 1 base clipped from V and 4 bases from J, the junction kept 7 bases outside the gene matches. The CDR3 totals 16 residues. The CDR3: CASSLAPTSGLYEQYF. In DNA, the CDR3 is TGTGCCAGCAGCTTAGCCCCGACTAGCGGGCTGTACGAGCAGTACTTC.

The chain recombines TRBV19 with TRBJ2-7; TRBD1 aligns across 7 bases. Germline V gene sequence: CDR1 LNHDA, CDR2 SQIVND (reference sequence). The trim removed 5 bases at V and 4 bases at J, leaving 14 bases unmatched. The CDR3 runs 16 residues. The CDR3 sequence is CASSSLVRGQLYEQYV. The CDR3 DNA reads as TGTGCCAGTAGTTCCCTTGTCCGGGGACAGTTATACGAGCAGTACGTC.

In nucleotides, the CDR3 is TGTGCCAGCAATCCATCCGGGGGAGGTAGAGGCAATGAGCAGTTCTTC. It translates to CASNPSGGGRGNEQFF. The chain employs TRBV9 and TRBJ2-1, with D possibly being TRBD2 (6 bases). Trimming removed 6 bases at V and 6 bases at J, with 22 bases between. Germline-derived CDR1 and CDR2 are SGDLS and YYNGEE. This CDR3 region has 16 residues.

This sequence joins TRBV19 and TRBJ2-7, with D possibly being TRBD1 (6 bases). The CDR3 runs to 14 residues. The V and J ends lost 5 bases and 2 bases respectively, with 13 bases between them. Germline CDR1 and CDR2: LNHDA and SQIVND (reference sequence). CDR3 sequence (DNA): TGTGCCAGTAGTCCCGGACAGTTTACCTACGAGCAGTACTTC. Its protein is CASSPGQFTYEQYF.

V usage is TRBV11-2 and J usage is TRBJ2-2; a possible D gene is TRBD2 (7 bases). The CDR3 covers 16 residues. The germline V gene encodes CDR1 SGHAT and CDR2 FQNNGV. The V and J ends lost 0 bases and 6 bases respectively, with 14 bases between them. The CDR3 DNA reads TGTGCCAGCAGCTTAGAGGCGGGGGCCCACGCCGGGGAGCTGTTTTTT. This codes for CASSLEAGAHAGELFF.

This clone was recorded only once. The gene calls are TRBV6-1 and TRBJ2-5; the match to TRBD1 covers 8 bases. The J call is doubtful: the DNA matches TRBJ2-7 better. The CDR3 sequence is 12 residues long. Germline V gene lookup returns CDR1 MNHNS and CDR2 SASEGT. The CDR3: CASTGGSYEQYF. As DNA, the CDR3 is TGTGCCAGCACAGGGGGCAGCTACGAGCAGTACTTC.

The chain links TRBV7-8 to TRBJ2-1, with TRBD1 identical over 8 bases. Germline loops: CDR1 SGHVS, CDR2 FQNEAQ. This CDR3 is 16 amino acids long. The V gene end was trimmed by 7 bases and the J gene end by 0 bases; junction bases not matched to a gene: 8. CDR3 in amino acids: CASTETGADSYNEQFF. The DNA of the CDR3 is TGTGCCAGCACAGAGACAGGGGCGGACTCCTACAATGAGCAGTTCTTC.

The V and J genes are TRBV19 and TRBJ2-7; D is possibly TRBD2 (5 bases). Germline-derived CDR1 and CDR2 are LNHDA and SQIVND (reference sequence). V lost 5 bases to trimming and J lost 4 bases, with 18 bases between them. The CDR3 has 15 residues. The CDR3 reads CASSASASGKYEQYF. Here the CDR3 DNA reads TGTGCCAGTAGTGCTTCTGCGTCGGGGAAATACGAGCAGTACTTC.

This sequence joins TRBV27 and TRBJ2-1; 11 nucleotides match TRBD1. The CDR3 sequence is 14 residues long. The germline V gene has CDR1 MNHEY and CDR2 SMNVEV (reference sequence). With V trimmed by 3 bases and J by 7 bases, 2 bases remained unmatched. Here the CDR3 reads CASSFGTGGNEQFF. The DNA of the CDR3 is TGTGCCAGCAGTTTCGGGACAGGGGGTAATGAGCAGTTCTTC.

This chain connects TRBV27 to TRBJ1-1; 9 bases match TRBD1. The germline gives CDR1 MNHEY, CDR2 SMNVEV (reference sequence). V trimming: 5 bases; J trimming: 1 base; junction bases outside the gene matches: 8. The CDR3 runs 16 residues. The CDR3 is CASSPLGQGKNTEAFF. As DNA, the CDR3 is TGTGCCAGCAGTCCCCTAGGACAGGGGAAGAACACTGAAGCTTTCTTT.

The genes are TRBV4-1 and TRBJ2-7; 7 bases are a match to TRBD2. This CDR3 is built from 16 residues. The V segment lost 1 base and the J segment 2 bases; nucleotides outside the gene matches: 8. Germline CDR1 and CDR2: MGHRA and YSYEKL. The CDR3 DNA is TGCGCCAGCAGCCAAGCTCCGCTAGCGGTCCCCTACGAGCAGTACTTC. Protein product: CASSQAPLAVPYEQYF.

The chain recombines TRBV5-8 with TRBJ2-5, with a possible D match to TRBD2 (6 bases). The V and J ends lost 3 bases and 2 bases respectively, with 14 bases between them. Germline values: CDR1 SGHTS, CDR2 YDEGEE. This CDR3 contains 15 residues. The CDR3 region is CASSSAPLAQETQYF. The CDR3 DNA sequence: TGTGCCAGCAGCTCCGCCCCACTAGCACAAGAGACCCAGTACTTC.

DNA of the CDR3: TGTGCCAGTAGTACCTGGACAGGGTCTTACAATGAGCAGTTCTTC. Its translation is CASSTWTGSYNEQFF. This chain uses TRBV19 with TRBJ2-1; TRBD1 aligns across 8 bases. V shed 4 bases, J shed 4 bases, and the junction held 6 bases outside the gene matches. This CDR3 contains 15 residues. Germline CDR1 LNHDA, CDR2 SQIVND (reference sequence).

V and J are TRBV10-3 and TRBJ2-7, with a tentative D call TRBD1 (6 bases). V gave up 9 bases and J gave up 5 bases, with 20 bases separating them. Germline values: CDR1 ENHRY, CDR2 SYGVKD. The CDR3 is made up of 14 amino acids. CDR3 sequence: CAISDRDTTDEQYV. The CDR3 nucleotides read TGTGCCATTAGCGACCGGGACACGACCGACGAGCAGTACGTC.

This chain joins TRBV2 and TRBJ2-1; 8 nucleotides match TRBD2. Trimming took 6 bases from V and 8 from J; bases not matched to a gene: 12. The CDR3 loop spans 15 amino acids. Germline V gene sequence: CDR1 SNHLY, CDR2 FYNNEI. CDR3 sequence reads: CASRGPGLVGYEQFF. The CDR3 DNA reads TGTGCCAGCAGAGGGCCGGGACTAGTGGGGTATGAGCAGTTCTTC.

The J gene is TRBJ2-5, the V gene TRBV10-3, with D unresolved. Per the germline V gene, CDR1 is ENHRY and CDR2 is SYGVKD. The CDR3 contains 14 residues. Trimming left V 2 bases short and J 2 bases short, with 9 bases between. The CDR3 reads CAISEDNQQETQYF. CDR3 DNA sequence: TGTGCCATCAGTGAGGACAACCAACAAGAGACCCAGTACTTC.

The rearrangement joins TRBV29-1 to TRBJ2-1; the D gene is possibly TRBD2 (6 bases). The CDR3 is made up of 13 amino acids. V shed 6 bases and J shed 8 bases, with 17 bases lying between them. Germline CDR1 reads SQVTM; CDR2 reads ANQGSEA. This chain's CDR3 is CSVFAAGFDEQFF. Here the CDR3 DNA reads TGCAGCGTCTTCGCCGCGGGGTTTGATGAGCAGTTCTTC.

The chain uses TRBV7-9 and TRBJ1-4; D possibly corresponds to TRBD1 (6 bases). Deletions cut 3 bases from V and 2 bases from J, with 13 bases between. Looked up from germline, CDR1 is SEHNR and CDR2 is FQNEAQ (reference sequence). CDR3 length: 16 amino acids. For the CDR3, the DNA is TGTGCCAGCAGCTTTACCAATACAGGGACTAATGAAAAACTGTTTTTT. Translated: CASSFTNTGTNEKLFF.

The gene calls are TRBV6-5 and TRBJ2-1; 9 bases line up with TRBD2. The CDR3 has 14 residues. Unmatched junction bases numbered 8, after V lost 6 bases and J lost 8 bases. Germline V gene data show CDR1 as MNHEY and CDR2 as SVGAGI. This CDR3 is CASSRSTSGDEQFF. CDR3 in DNA: TGTGCCAGCAGCCGCTCGACTAGCGGTGATGAGCAGTTCTTC.

This sequence joins TRBV5-1 and TRBJ1-1; D might be TRBD1 (6 bases). The ends were cut back, 3 bases at V and 6 bases at J, with 24 bases in the middle. CDR3 size: 17 residues. Germline lookup yields CDR1 SGHRS and CDR2 YFSETQ. CDR3 in DNA: TGCGCCAGCAGCTATGACCCTCGGGACAATCCCTGGGCTGAAGCTTTCTTT. Amino acid sequence: CASSYDPRDNPWAEAFF.

The chain uses TRBV20-1 and TRBJ2-3; no definite D call. This CDR3 has 11 amino acids. Germline CDR1 and CDR2: DFQATT and SNEGSKA (reference sequence). Between the trimmed V and J ends, which lost 5 bases and 4 bases, there was a span of 7 bases. The CDR3 is CSAWAADTQYF. CDR3 sequence (DNA): TGCAGTGCTTGGGCCGCAGATACGCAGTATTTT.

This chain links TRBV15 with TRBJ1-1; the D is unclear. Between the trimmed V and J ends, which lost 0 bases and 3 bases, there was a span of 8 bases. CDR1 is LNHNV and CDR2 is YYDKDF in the germline V gene (reference sequence). CDR3 size: 14 residues. CDR3: CATSRDLADTEAFF. The CDR3 DNA is TGTGCCACCAGCAGAGATCTGGCAGACACTGAAGCTTTCTTT.

As concerns this clone: One end of the junction fails to match germline, which may point to a read error. V is TRBV7-2 and J is TRBJ2-1; D is undetermined. Germline lookup yields CDR1 SGHTA and CDR2 FQGNSA. The length of the CDR3 is 15 residues. CDR3 DNA: TGTGCCGGCAGCTTAGGCCACTCAATATACAATGAGCAGTTCTTC. Translating gives CAGSLGHSIYNEQFF.

The chain links TRBV5-4 to TRBJ2-7, with 10 bases identical to TRBD1. With V trimmed by 0 bases and J by 1 base, 7 bases remained unmatched. Germline V gives CDR1 SGHNT, CDR2 YYREEE (reference sequence). This CDR3 spans 17 amino acids. The CDR3 is CASSLEGGQGDSYEQYF. CDR3 in DNA: TGTGCCAGCAGCTTGGAGGGAGGACAGGGGGATTCCTACGAGCAGTACTTC.

This clone is a singleton in its sample. This chain links TRBV6-6 with TRBJ1-1; D not certain. Germline loops: CDR1 MNHNY, CDR2 SVGAGI (reference sequence). This CDR3 contains 12 residues. V was trimmed by 6 bases and J by 1 base, leaving 6 bases between them. The CDR3 coding sequence is TGTGCCAGCAGCGTCCCGAACACTGAAGCTTTCTTT. Its translation: CASSVPNTEAFF.